Listed here is a single T cell receptor (beta chain). Its antigen remains unknown. This sample is drawn from a study of cytomegalovirus exposure and HLA in healthy donors. General study findings and limits: Later genetic work tied a missense DCLRE1C variant to beta-chain V and J trimming. HLA alleles showed associations with 15,000 to 20,000 TCR beta sequences in a later analysis, at a 0.05 false discovery rate. Data from an earlier analysis indicated that most TCR beta V segments were productive either about 87% or about 30% of the time. A later analysis appeared to link common viral pathogens to several of the most significant clusters.

It was with 60 Vbeta and 13 Jbeta primers that the PCR ran. Measured with immunoSEQ multiplex PCR; TCRdb has only the in-frame clones, and not every one. Found here are some 200,000 clones, more than 75% of them singletons; the top ten hold 5.5% to 7%. Trimming took 10 bases from V and 3 from J; bases not matched to a gene: 11. This CDR3 is built from 15 residues. Germline CDR1 reads MNHEY; CDR2 reads SMNVEV (reference sequence). The receptor's source is a woman aged 45-65 years in good health and CMV-seropositive. Sequenced: PBMCs. The rearrangement uses TRBV27 and TRBJ2-2; 7 bases match TRBD1. The CDR3 protein is CATAPGQSYTGELFF. The CDR3 DNA reads TGTGCCACCGCCCCGGGACAGTCATACACCGGGGAGCTGTTTTTT.